One TCR beta chain is described in this entry. This entry comes from a study of shared clonotypes between healthy human individuals. Across the whole study: In total, the donors were a couple of women and three men aged 18 to 49.

The V end was cut by 1 base, the J end by 9 bases, with 13 bases between. CDR1 and CDR2 from the germline V gene are SGHAT and FQNNGV. The CDR3 loop spans 14 amino acids. Deep was the level used in running the assay. The authors distributed each subset's genomic DNA evenly over several immunoSEQ plates. This table comes from immunoSEQ multiplex PCR, and its TCRdb copy is limited to in-frame clones, with some not included. The sample shows about 1.5 million clones, approximately 98% of them seen only once. CD4+ cells yielded CD45RA+ naive and CD45RA-negative memory subsets. The TCR sequence derives from a man aged 25 to 40 in good health. The sequenced sample consisted of naive CD4+ T cells sorted from blood. The subset denotes: CD45RA+ positively selected. The chain links TRBV11-2 to TRBJ2-1; no clear D gene. The CDR3 protein is CASSLVASPREQFF. CDR3 coding DNA: TGTGCCAGCAGCTTAGTCGCCAGCCCCCGTGAGCAGTTCTTC.